The entry below gives a single TCR beta chain sequence along with its context. Its antigen target is currently unknown. No base qualities exist here, and no much larger clone lies one base off it. The sample originates from a study of T-cell memory formation after mild COVID-19 (dated by TCRdb to the early 2020s). General notes on the study: TCR sequence clusters from the two donors were largely donor specific. In a couple of donors, T-cell clones that expanded and contracted after mild COVID-19 were tracked by sequencing TCRalpha and TCRbeta repertoires over time. Two young, previously healthy adult volunteers, one female and one male, were included in the cohort. Overall study outcomes, separate from this receptor: Whether the second-wave clones peaking on day 37 were SARS-CoV-2 specific was not confirmed. Contracting CD4+ clones turned up mainly in the CM and EM memory subsets, whereas EMRA was where CD8+ clones were enriched. From day 15 to 85, contracting clones showed balanced CD4/CD8 phenotypes, whereas a second wave of clones that expanded from day 15 to 37 leaned towards CD4+. Some responding clones were detected in pre-infection memory, suggesting pre-existing cross-reactive memory T cells joined the SARS-CoV-2 response. Only a couple of mild cases were covered in the study, and larger cohorts including severe cases with pre-infection samples were considered necessary.

The sequencer was an Illumina NovaSeq 6000. Using 5'RACE with constant-segment primers, TCRalpha and TCRbeta cDNA libraries were constructed, with sample barcodes and unique molecular identifiers added in the process. RNA was extracted from every sample with Trizol reagent. Amplification of the libraries took two PCR steps, and the second step added a second sample barcode plus Illumina TruSeq adapters. Libraries were sequenced on an Illumina NovaSeq with 2 x 150 bp paired-end reads. The authors' pipeline ran thus. Reads were demultiplexed and collapsed into UMI-guided consensus sequences with migec v1.2.7. Using mixcr v2.1.11, UMI consensuses were aligned to TRA and TRB V and J templates and then assembled into clonotypes. A clonotype was counted as expanded or contracted only if both edgeR and NoisET called the change significant, with noise models trained on biological replicates. For edgeR calls, a false discovery rate-adjusted p below 0.01 and a log2 fold-change threshold of 1 were applied. As an exploratory analysis of dynamics, max-normalized trajectories of the 1000 most abundant clonotypes were examined by PCA with hierarchical clustering. Separately sequenced CD4+ and CD8+ repertoires were used to assign the CD4 or CD8 phenotype of responding clones. Using fastp trimming at Q25 and MiXCR clonotype assembly, TCRdb reanalyzed the public sequencing data and kept in-frame beta chains. Each CDR3 protein appears once, grouped with its most common genes and DNA. These V and J calls derive from TCRdb rather than the authors' analysis. In all, the sample holds around 200,000 distinct CDR3 sequences, and roughly 27% of those were seen once. Approximately 10% of the sample is in the top ten clones.

The CDR3 sequence holds 15 residues, the cysteine and phenylalanine included. Only the CDR3 DNA stays, 45 bases, in frame from base 1. Trimming takes 4 bases from V and 1 base from J, and the germline ends sit 8 bases apart. Taken from the germline V gene (reference sequence), the CDR1 and CDR2 loops are LGHDT and YNNKEL. Ficoll-Paque density gradient centrifugation was used to isolate PBMCs. The receptor chain draws on TRBV3-1 and TRBJ1-6, with no reliable assignment of the D segment. What was sequenced was PBMCs or a T cell subset sorted from them (not recorded which). The receptor's source is an adult woman who had mild COVID-19 (a few samples of this study predate the infection). The sample titles of this study are shuffled in the database, so cell type and time point are left out; the donor was told from shared clones. The DNA sequence follows: TGTGCCAGCAGCCGCGGGTGGTCCTATAATTCACCCCTCCACTTT. Translation gives CASSRGWSYNSPLHF.